Sequencing of this T cell receptor beta chain was carried out in a study of Ad26.COV2.S vaccination and SARS-CoV-2 variants. For the study at large: Ad26.COV2.S shots went into the muscle once or twice, 56 days apart. Findings and limits, study-wide: Vaccinated individuals (as opposed to placebo recipients) had higher spike-specific TCR breadth. After vaccination, substantial breadth of spike-specific CD8+ and CD4+ responses was reported.

A word on this clone: Its antigen is still unknown.

The treatment here: 15 to 20 received Ad26.COV2.S at low or high dose, single or two shots; 5 received placebo; per-sample allocation not given. Samples analyzed were those drawn on day 63 after the first vaccine or placebo injection. Built on an Ad26 vector, the vaccine expressed Wuhan-strain SARS-CoV-2 spike. Sequencing was performed with immunoSEQ multiplex PCR; in TCRdb, only in-frame clones are kept and a portion is missing. This sample has roughly 400,000 clones; 92% occur once, and the top ten carry under 2%. Germline CDR1 and CDR2: SGHAT and FQNNGV. The CDR3 totals 17 residues. Trimming took 4 bases from V and 2 from J, leaving 19 bases between them.

The source is a person between 18 and 65 years old who received the Ad26.COV2.S COVID-19 vaccine or a placebo. The sample here was peripheral blood, taken in a trial of Ad26.COV2.S vaccine versus placebo. The chain links TRBV11-2 to TRBJ2-3; D might be TRBD2 (7 bases). CDR3 loop: CASSSRLTGGHTDTQYF. The CDR3 coding sequence is TGTGCCAGCAGCTCTAGGCTAACGGGGGGACACACAGATACGCAGTATTTT.